Listed here is a single T cell receptor beta chain. The sample is drawn from a study of technical replicates of blood from a handful of donors. TCRdb's table, derived via immunoSEQ multiplex PCR, lists solely in-frame clones and lacks some. The sample includes approximately 88,000 clones, 90% to 98% of them seen just once. The V end was cut by 5 bases, the J end by 8 bases, with 15 bases between. The CDR3 contains 13 residues. Germline V CDR1 and CDR2: MDHEN, SYDVKM. This receptor was obtained from a human donor in good health. Sequencing was done on a sample of T cells isolated from PBMCs. The chain recombines TRBV28 with TRBJ1-2; weak D call: TRBD1 (6 bases). CDR3 sequence: CASSPGDFEGYTF. The CDR3 region has the DNA TGTGCCAGCAGTCCAGGGGATTTCGAAGGCTACACCTTC.